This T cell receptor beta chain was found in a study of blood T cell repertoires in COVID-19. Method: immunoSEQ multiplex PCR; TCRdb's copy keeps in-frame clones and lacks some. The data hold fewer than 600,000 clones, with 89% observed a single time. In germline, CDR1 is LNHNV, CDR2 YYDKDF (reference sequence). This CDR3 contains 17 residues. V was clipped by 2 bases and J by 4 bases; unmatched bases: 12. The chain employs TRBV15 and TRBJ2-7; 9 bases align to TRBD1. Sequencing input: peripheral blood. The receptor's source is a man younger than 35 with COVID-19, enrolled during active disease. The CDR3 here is CATSRIPSGTGKYEQYF. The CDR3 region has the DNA TGTGCCACCAGCAGAATTCCATCCGGGACAGGGAAATACGAGCAGTACTTC.